Here is one T cell receptor beta chain with its context. TCRdb re-derived calls from the RT-PCR reads in MiXCR, one entry per CDR3 protein. In the table there are hundreds of thousands of distinct CDR3 sequences, 11% to 15% of which are singletons. Per the germline V gene, CDR1 is SGHVS and CDR2 is FQNEAQ. There are 14 residues in the CDR3. V dropped 2 bases and J dropped 5; count of bases not matched to a gene: 5. The clonotype originates from a female donor in good health, serving as a healthy control. The specimen sequenced was memory CD4+ T cells from blood. The chain recombines TRBV7-8 with TRBJ1-1; 7 bases line up with TRBD1. CDR3 loop: CASSLMTGKTEAFF. The CDR3 nucleotides read TGTGCCAGCAGCTTAATGACAGGGAAGACTGAAGCTTTCTTT.